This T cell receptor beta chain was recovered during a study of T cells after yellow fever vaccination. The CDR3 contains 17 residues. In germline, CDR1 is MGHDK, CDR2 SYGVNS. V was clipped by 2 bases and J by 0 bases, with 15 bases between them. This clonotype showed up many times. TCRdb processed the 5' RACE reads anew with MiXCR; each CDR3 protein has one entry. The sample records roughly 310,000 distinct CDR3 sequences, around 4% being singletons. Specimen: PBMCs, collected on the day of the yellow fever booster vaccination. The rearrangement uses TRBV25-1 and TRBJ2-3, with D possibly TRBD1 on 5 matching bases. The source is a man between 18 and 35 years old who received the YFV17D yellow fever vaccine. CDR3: CASSEPWGRASTDTQYF. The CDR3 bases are TGTGCCAGCAGTGAACCTTGGGGCAGGGCCAGCACAGATACGCAGTATTTT.